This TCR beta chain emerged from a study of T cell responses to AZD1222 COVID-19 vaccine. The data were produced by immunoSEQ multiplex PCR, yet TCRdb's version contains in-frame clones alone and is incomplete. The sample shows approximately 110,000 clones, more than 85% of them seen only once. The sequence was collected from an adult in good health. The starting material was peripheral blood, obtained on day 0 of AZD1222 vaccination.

Here the CDR3 DNA reads TGTGCCAGCAGCTCCGGTGCCGGGGAGCTGTTTTTT. Protein product: CASSSGAGELFF. This chain connects TRBV7-9 to TRBJ2-2; D gene unclear. CDR3 length: 12 amino acids. Trimming cost V 4 bases and J 6 bases, with 6 bases left between them. The germline gives CDR1 SEHNR, CDR2 FQNEAQ (reference sequence).